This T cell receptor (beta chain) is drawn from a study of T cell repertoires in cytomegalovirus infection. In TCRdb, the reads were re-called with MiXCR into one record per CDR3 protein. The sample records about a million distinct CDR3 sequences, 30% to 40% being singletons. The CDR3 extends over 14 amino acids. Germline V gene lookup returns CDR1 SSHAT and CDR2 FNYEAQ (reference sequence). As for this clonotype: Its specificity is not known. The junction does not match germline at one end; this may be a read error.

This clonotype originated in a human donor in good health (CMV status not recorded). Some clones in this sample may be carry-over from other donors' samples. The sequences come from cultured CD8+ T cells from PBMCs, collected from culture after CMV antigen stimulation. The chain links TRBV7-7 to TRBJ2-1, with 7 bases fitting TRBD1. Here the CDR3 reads CASSQKGAHNEQFF. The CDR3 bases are TGTGCTAGCAGCCAAAAGGGGGCACACAATGAGCAGTTCTTC.